This T cell receptor (gamma chain) was recovered during a study of gamma-delta T cells after stem cell transplantation. From germline, CDR1 is VINAFY and CDR2 YDVSNSKD. This CDR3 comprises 16 residues. V trimming: 0 bases; J trimming: 0 bases; junction bases outside the gene matches: 4. TCRdb reran clone calling via CATT on the RT-PCR reads. The sample lists more than 1,000 gamma-chain clones; 86% were seen once. The sequenced sample was gamma-delta T cells. V and J are TRGV5 and TRGJP2. Matching the DNA to germline supplied the J gene, which TCRdb does not give. This sequence originates from a human donor. It is not recorded whose cells these are; they may come from a transplant donor. This chain's CDR3 is CATWDRPYSSDWIKTF. The CDR3 bases are TGTGCCACCTGGGACAGGCCCTATAGTAGTGATTGGATCAAGACGTTT.